Following are 7 T cell receptor beta chains from one sample sequenced in a study of T cells in Graves' hyperthyroidism and ophthalmopathy. Amplified TCR beta CDR3 regions derived from RNA transcripts. Carried out on the TCR CDR3, a first-round RT-PCR used the HTBI primer set. In TCRdb, the multiplex PCR reads were re-called with MiXCR into one record per CDR3 protein. The sample has fewer than 750,000 distinct CDR3 sequences; around 13% are singletons. The material sequenced was blood. These receptors were obtained from a woman aged 50 to 65 with Graves' ophthalmopathy.

This clonotype occurred once. The chain carries TRBV28 and TRBJ2-3, with 14 bases that match TRBD2. Germline-derived CDR1 and CDR2 are MDHEN and SYDVKM. V trimming: 7 bases; J trimming: 8 bases; junction bases outside the gene matches: 8. The CDR3 contains 15 residues. The DNA of the CDR3 is TGTGCCAGCACCGAAAGGGGACTAGCGGGAGCTACGCAGTATTTT. Protein product: CASTERGLAGATQYF.

This clonotype was seen at least ten times. The CDR3: CASSQILAGGPQTQYF. The CDR3, as DNA: TGTGCCAGCAGCCAGATACTAGCGGGAGGGCCCCAGACCCAGTACTTC. The rearrangement links TRBV6-1 to TRBJ2-5, with TRBD2 identical over 13 bases. This CDR3 contains 16 residues. Looked up from germline, CDR1 is MNHNS and CDR2 is SASEGT. The junction had 10 bases not matched to a gene; V was cut back by 6 bases and J by 6 bases.

This clonotype has a count of ten or more. The chain recombines TRBV28 with TRBJ2-7; D perhaps matches TRBD2 (5 bases). This CDR3 is 14 amino acids long. Trimming left V 5 bases short and J 3 bases short, with 14 bases between. Germline CDR1 is MDHEN and CDR2 is SYDVKM. The CDR3 is CASSIHQTIYEQYF. The DNA of the CDR3 is TGTGCCAGCAGTATTCATCAGACTATCTACGAGCAGTACTTC.

This clonotype was observed a handful of times. J is TRBJ2-7 and V is TRBV27, with 10 bases lining up with TRBD2. The V gene's germline CDR1 is MNHEY and CDR2 SMNVEV (reference sequence). The CDR3 contains 17 residues. V was pared by 5 bases and J by 3 bases, with 13 bases of the junction left unmatched. The CDR3 protein is CASSGQGTGTSDYEQYF. The CDR3 region has the DNA TGTGCCAGCAGTGGACAAGGAACCGGGACTAGCGACTACGAGCAGTACTTC.

This clonotype was found many times. This chain connects TRBV5-5 to TRBJ2-1, with 11 bases fitting TRBD2. CDR1 is SGHKS, CDR2 YYEKEE, per germline (reference sequence). After removal of 4 bases from V and 4 bases from J, the junction contained 7 bases not matched to a gene. This CDR3 comprises 16 residues. Here the CDR3 reads CASSRTGTSGYNEQFF. CDR3 bases: TGTGCCAGCAGCCGTACCGGGACTAGCGGATACAATGAGCAGTTCTTC.

The chain has TRBV6-2 or TRBV6-3 and TRBJ1-6; unclear D gene. This CDR3 comprises 15 residues. Germline V gene data show CDR1 as MNHEY and CDR2 as SVGEGT. Trimming removed 4 bases at V and 4 bases at J, with 11 bases between. This chain's CDR3 is CASSFQRQYNSPLHF. The CDR3 nucleotides read TGTGCCAGCAGTTTTCAGCGTCAATATAATTCACCCCTCCACTTT.

This clonotype was found many times. This chain links TRBV28 with TRBJ2-1; D ambiguous. The CDR3 runs 13 residues. The V and J ends lost 5 bases and 4 bases respectively, with 9 bases between them. The germline CDR1 and CDR2 sequences are MDHEN and SYDVKM. The CDR3 is CASSMAGYNEQFF. The CDR3 DNA follows: TGTGCCAGCAGTATGGCCGGATACAATGAGCAGTTCTTC.